This T cell receptor beta chain was captured in a study of cytomegalovirus exposure and HLA in healthy donors (dated by TCRdb to between 2016 and 2019). As for the study more broadly: According to an earlier analysis of 550 to 700 of the donors, about 180 million T cells yielded over 100 million unique TCR beta sequences and about 280 Gb of sequence data. Genome-wide SNP genotypes for about 55% of the 666 donors were used in a later genetic analysis, which treated that subset as a discovery cohort. In an earlier analysis of 587 of the donors, high-throughput TCR beta sequencing was used to judge whether each TCR beta V gene segment behaved as functional or pseudogenic. A later analysis re-examined previously published TCR beta repertoires from 600 to 700 donors and added high-resolution HLA genotyping to investigate patterns of TCR occurrence. In addition to the first cohort of 650 to 750 subjects, a separate validation cohort of around 110 different subjects was used. The study aimed to test whether signatures of past pathogen exposure could be identified by cataloging public T cell receptors. Among 300 to 500 genotyped donors of the cohort, an average of roughly 230,000 unique TCR beta nucleotide sequences was sequenced per donor, of which roughly 17% were non-productive. HLA typing included class I and class II loci at four-digit resolution. Donor age, sex, ethnicity and CMV serostatus were compiled alongside the repertoire data. Rather than drawing on any new phenotypic data, the later analysis identified candidate immune exposures from TCR beta sequences and the way those sequences occurred across donors. To predict cytomegalovirus infection status, the study brought together high-throughput TCR immunosequencing, statistical association of individual TCRs with disease status, and machine learning. The genetic ancestry cluster associated with self-reported Caucasian donors included approximately 85% of the roughly 360 genotyped donors. Using immunosequencing, the study profiled T cell repertoires from around 680 subjects and related those repertoires to cytomegalovirus serostatus. Roughly 5 DR-DQ haplotypes were handled as single units for association and clustering because linkage in the cohort was strong. Every repertoire in the discovery cohort had been generated on one and the same sequencing platform. An early release covering 550 to 650 HLA-typed donors comprised 250 to 350 gigabases of sequencing data and around 80 million unique TCR sequences. The number of donors typed differed by locus, with 629-630 for A, B, C, DRB1 and DQB1, 522 for DQA1, approximately 580 for DPA1, and about 450 for DPB1. Results the study describes overall, beyond this receptor: It was suggested by the authors that the approach could potentially be generalized to other disease states and immunological phenotypes. Roughly uniform sequencing depth across donors was assumed in presence/absence analyses, although this assumption may not hold. Because counts were too low, 15 to 20 rarely observed V segments, including chromosome 9 orphons, were excluded from the earlier analysis of 587 of the donors. An earlier analysis of approximately 600 of the donors showed that most TCR beta V segments appeared in productive rearrangements either about 87% or about 30% of the time, which broadly matched IMGT annotations. A further reported finding was that TCR beta sequences accurately predicted the HLA-A and HLA-B alleles for most subjects in the first cohort. Most TCR sequences were seen in very few donors, while some public TCRs were found in many individuals. In a later analysis, HLA-associated TCR beta chains were found to be more clonally expanded and to have lower generation probabilities than equally common non-associated chains. Linkage disequilibrium might explain the correlated functional status among segregating V segments, but an unknown experimental factor could not be ruled out. A later analysis associated about 17,000 TCR beta sequences with specific HLA alleles at a false discovery rate of 0.05. Because HLA typing was missing for some donors at each locus, association tests included only the typed subset. Because the 87-base-pair reads could not distinguish some IMGT-functional V segments, including TRBV6-2 and TRBV6-3, those segments were excluded. Three of the identified cytomegalovirus-associated TCR beta chains were confirmed in vitro to be specific for cytomegalovirus antigens. The only immune exposure information available for the cohort was CMV serostatus. The study listed approximately 160 TCR beta chains as associated with cytomegalovirus. A cluster of highly shared sequence variants was judged likely to be a technical artifact of the sequencing pipeline. The classifier was reported to diagnose cytomegalovirus status with high specificity and sensitivity in both the original cohort and the validation cohort. An association between a missense DCLRE1C variant and V-gene and J-gene trimming of TCR beta chains was found in a later genetic analysis and replicated in an independent cohort. In a later analysis, TCR association rates were found to vary across HLA loci, with the most associated TCRs seen for DRB1 alleles and the fewest for HLA-C alleles. Assigning TCR associations to individual alleles was difficult when HLA alleles, especially DR and DQ, strongly co-occurred. Several of the top co-occurrence clusters appeared to be linked to parvovirus B19, influenza, CMV and Epstein-Barr virus, according to a later analysis. Only TCR beta chains were sequenced in this cohort, and the absence of alpha or paired-chain data limited detectable features. In a later genetic analysis, fewer N-insertions in productive TCRs were reported among donors in an Asian-associated ancestry cluster than the roughly 700-donor mean. According to a later analysis, most CMV-associated TCR beta chains appeared to be HLA-restricted, and the HLA associations seemed to be driven largely by CMV exposure.

Reading the germline V gene (reference sequence) gives CDR1 MNHEY and CDR2 SMNVEV. From the cysteine up to the phenylalanine, the CDR3 has a length of 15 residues. Only the CDR3 part of the read is kept: 45 bases, read in frame from the first base. Cut back by 0 bases and 8 bases, the V and J ends lie 11 bases apart. Regarding this clone: Its antigen is not yet known. Per-base qualities were not stored, and no clone one base away is much larger.

In total, approximately 610 healthy bone marrow donors made up the cohort. At the time of sampling, every cohort member was nominally healthy, though immune exposures that went unrecorded were likely present. The donor tested CMV seropositive and was one of the 289 seropositive cohort members. Every donor gave a peripheral blood sample, and the peripheral blood mononuclear cells from that sample were used for TCR beta sequencing. Genomic DNA extraction from the blood cell samples was performed with the Qiagen DNeasy Blood Extraction Kit. The receptor library was made with the immunoSEQ multiplex PCR assay. A mixture of 60 forward primers for TCR Vbeta segments and 13 reverse primers for TCR Jbeta segments was used in the multiplex PCR. The CDR3 region of rearranged TCR beta genes was amplified from genomic DNA with a multiplex PCR assay. On the Illumina HiSeq System, the amplified TCR beta libraries were sequenced as 87-base-pair reads. The study's own analysis went as follows. A later analysis tallied 75 million to 85 million unique TCR beta chains across the 666 repertoires, and about 12 million of those chains were shared by two or more donors. A nearest-neighbor algorithm error-corrected the raw reads and collapsed the reads into unique sequences, merging closely related sequences to remove PCR and sequencing errors. To assign V, D and J gene segments, CDR3 sequences were aligned to IMGT reference sequences. For a sequence to be retained, a match of at least six nucleotides was required to both a V gene segment and a J gene segment. Rearrangements were called productive when the CDR3 lacked stop codons and stayed in frame with V and J; all others were non-productive. Following IMGT convention, CDR3 was defined as the stretch from the second conserved V-encoded cysteine up to the conserved J-encoded phenylalanine. In an earlier analysis of 550 to 650 of the donors, sequences lacking an unambiguous match to a single V gene segment were excluded. In an earlier analysis of around 600 of the donors, V segments were called functional above 56.7% productive rearrangements and were called segregating when the between-donor standard deviation exceeded 5%. To diagnose cytomegalovirus status from the catalog of TCR beta chain sequences, a statistical classification framework was built. V and J gene assignment, in a later analysis, came from comparing TCR nucleotide sequences with IMGT/GENE-DB human TR gene sequences. Using the TCRdist pipeline, a later analysis assigned CDR3 sequences along with most-parsimonious VDJ recombination scenarios. In a later analysis, each TCR beta chain was defined by its CDR3 amino acid sequence together with its V-gene family, and reads lacking a unique V-gene family were excluded. To address suspected cross-contamination and a sequencing artifact, a later analysis removed roughly 640 highly shared, low-generation-probability nucleotide sequences. In a later analysis, a clonal expansion index for each public chain was calculated from normalized within-repertoire ranks of inferred template counts. Generation probabilities in a later analysis came from a VDJ recombination model fitted to out-of-frame rearrangements, and those results were checked against IGoR. Hypergeometric tests were used in a later analysis to score TCR-TCR, TCR-HLA and TCR-CMV co-occurrence, with a repertoire-size bias correction applied to the TCR pairs. A later analysis estimated false discovery rates by permuting HLA or CMV assignments 20 times. In a later analysis, co-occurring TCRs were grouped using DBSCAN, and TCRdist sequence similarity was added for clustering within HLA-allele-positive subsets. For co-occurrence clustering, repertoires with fewer than 30,000 or more than 120,000 public chains were excluded, along with four or five repertoires with anomalous nucleotide sharing. The clones in this table, taken by TCRdb from immuneACCESS, are in-frame only. Not every clone is retained; where verified, under half of the shortfall comes from an unresolved V gene, and the cause of the rest is unknown. V and J calls plus clone size are reproduced from that table; the DNA served to infer D and trimming. In all, the sample holds some 150,000 clones, and 79% of those were seen once. Just under 6.5% of the sample goes to the ten largest clones.

What was sequenced was PBMCs. This clonotype originated in a man aged 45-60 years in good health and CMV-seropositive. Recombination linked TRBV27 to TRBJ1-6, with the identity of the D gene unclear. The nucleotide sequence is given as TGTGCCAGCAGTTTATCGGGAGGGCCTGATTCACCCCTCCACTTT. This yields the protein CASSLSGGPDSPLHF.